These 21 T cell receptor beta chains came from one sample sequenced in a study of beta chain features in type 1 diabetes. The authors reverse transcribed all of the isolated RNA, so sequencing captured expressed TCRB transcripts. This table comes from immunoSEQ multiplex PCR, and its TCRdb copy is limited to in-frame clones, with some not included. The sample shows about 930,000 clones, about a sixth of them seen only once. Sequenced input: naive CD4+ T cells from blood. These receptors were collected from a woman aged 18-29 years in good health.

This clone was detected only a few times. This rearrangement joins TRBV5-4 to TRBJ2-1; 7 bases are a match to TRBD2. CDR3 length: 16 residues. Germline CDR1 SGHNT, CDR2 YYREEE (reference sequence). The V gene end was trimmed by 3 bases and the J gene end by 0 bases; junction bases not matched to a gene: 6. CDR3 DNA: TGTGCCAGCAGCTGGCGGGAGCGCGGCTCCTACAATGAGCAGTTCTTC. Amino acids: CASSWRERGSYNEQFF.

This clone was seen a handful of times. The gene calls are TRBV28 and TRBJ2-7; weak D call: TRBD2 (5 bases). CDR1 and CDR2 from the germline V gene are MDHEN and SYDVKM. CDR3 length: 13 amino acids. Trimming shortened V by 7 bases and J by 6 bases, and 16 bases separated the two germline ends. The CDR3 protein is CASTKGLALEQYF. As DNA, the CDR3 is TGTGCCAGCACCAAAGGGCTAGCCCTCGAGCAGTACTTC.

This clone was detected only a few times. The V call is TRBV6-5, the J call TRBJ2-7; 7 bases map to TRBD2. Trimming took 7 bases from V and 6 from J; bases not matched to a gene: 9. Looked up from germline, CDR1 is MNHEY and CDR2 is SVGAGI. CDR3 length: 13 amino acids. CDR3 amino acids: CASTNREVGEQYF. CDR3 DNA sequence: TGTGCCAGCACCAACCGGGAGGTTGGCGAGCAGTACTTC.

Worth noting for this clone: Other DNA sequences in the sample encode the same CDR3. The gene calls are TRBV6-6 and TRBJ2-1, with unresolved D. CDR1 is MNHNY, CDR2 SVGAGI, per germline (reference sequence). The ends were cut back, 0 bases at V and 5 bases at J, with 8 bases in the middle. The CDR3 is made up of 14 amino acids. As DNA, the CDR3 is TGTGCCAGCAGTTACTCTGGCCGCAACAATGAGCAGTTCTTC. Translating it yields CASSYSGRNNEQFF.

The chain combines TRBV6-6 with TRBJ2-3; D perhaps matches TRBD2 (5 bases). Germline V gives CDR1 MNHNY, CDR2 SVGAGI (reference sequence). CDR3 length equals 13 residues. CDR3 nucleotides: TGTGCGTCGGGGATGCCGAGCACAGATACGCAGTATTTT. It specifies CASGMPSTDTQYF.

This clone was counted only a few times. The V gene is TRBV7-9, the J gene TRBJ1-2; D gene uncertain. This CDR3 is 16 amino acids long. The V end lost 1 base, the J end lost 8 bases, and 20 bases lay between the germline ends. Germline CDR1 and CDR2: SEHNR and FQNEAQ (reference sequence). The CDR3 protein is CASSLDNLDGLAGYTF. For the CDR3, the DNA is TGTGCCAGCAGCTTAGACAACCTGGACGGACTCGCGGGCTACACCTTC.

This clone was found a few times. This chain uses TRBV13 with TRBJ1-3; D uncertain. Per germline, CDR1 PRHDT and CDR2 FYEKMQ (reference sequence). V was trimmed by 0 bases and J by 0 bases, leaving 9 bases between them. The CDR3 runs to 16 residues. CDR3 nucleotide sequence: TGTGCCAGCAGCTTAGGACCGTGGAACTCTGGAAACACCATATATTTT. Its protein product is CASSLGPWNSGNTIYF.

This clone was seen only a few times. The V gene is TRBV4-3, the J gene TRBJ2-1, with 8 bases identical to TRBD2. Germline trimming cut 0 bases from V and 0 bases from J; bases unmatched to any gene: 7. The CDR3 is 18 amino acids. CDR1 is LGHNA and CDR2 is YSLEER in the germline V gene. The CDR3 sequence is CASSQEPAGTSSYNEQFF. As DNA, the CDR3 is TGCGCCAGCAGCCAAGAGCCTGCCGGGACTAGCTCCTACAATGAGCAGTTCTTC.

This clone was seen repeatedly, ten times or more. V is TRBV10-3 and J is TRBJ2-7; 11 bases are a match to TRBD1. Germline-derived CDR1 and CDR2 are ENHRY and SYGVKD. The CDR3 is made up of 13 amino acids. J gave up 5 bases and V 8 bases, and 5 bases lay outside the gene matches. In DNA, the CDR3 is TGTGCCATCGGCCGGGACAGGGGGAACGAGCAGTACTTC. Translated: CAIGRDRGNEQYF.

This clone came up a few times. The chain links TRBV28 to TRBJ2-7; no clear D. The germline V and J ends were trimmed by 2 bases and 9 bases, with 11 bases remaining between them. Germline lookup yields CDR1 MDHEN and CDR2 SYDVKM. The CDR3 contains 12 residues. DNA for the CDR3: TGTGCCAGCAGTTTAGGCGGTCGGGCGCAGTACTTC. Its protein product is CASSLGGRAQYF.

This clone showed up just a few times. The J gene is TRBJ1-5, the V gene TRBV6-5; D not certain. This CDR3 is built from 16 residues. V gave up 0 bases and J gave up 3 bases, with 12 bases separating them. CDR1 MNHEY and CDR2 SVGAGI come from the germline V gene. The CDR3, as DNA: TGTGCCAGCAGTTACTCTGCCAGCACCTACAATCAGCCCCAGCATTTT. It encodes CASSYSASTYNQPQHF.

This clone was observed a few times. J is TRBJ1-5 and V is TRBV2; D uncertain. V was cut by 7 bases and J by 2 bases, with 9 bases left in between. The germline V gene encodes CDR1 SNHLY and CDR2 FYNNEI. The CDR3 loop spans 13 amino acids. The CDR3 DNA follows: TGTGCCAGCACCGGACTGCGCAATCAGCCCCAGCATTTT. It encodes CASTGLRNQPQHF.

The chain is built from TRBV7-8 and TRBJ2-4; 13 bases agree with TRBD2. J gave up 8 bases and V 2 bases, and 3 bases lay outside the gene matches. CDR1 SGHVS and CDR2 FQNEAQ come from the germline V gene. This CDR3 contains 15 residues. The CDR3 sequence is CASSLRTSGSDIQYF. The CDR3 DNA is TGTGCCAGCAGCTTAAGGACTAGCGGGAGTGACATTCAGTACTTC.

This clone has a handful of counts. This chain joins TRBV21-1 and TRBJ1-2; the D segment call TRBD1 is taken from the table without a DNA check. TRBV21-1 has pseudogene status. The CDR3 has 24 residues. As DNA, the CDR3 is TGTGCCAGCAGCAAAGCTTTGAAATGTCTCGGACAGCTCGAAAACCTTCGGCCTAACTATGGCTACACCTTC. Its translation is CASSKALKCLGQLENLRPNYGYTF.

This clone was counted a few times. The sample carries other DNA sequences with the same CDR3. This chain uses TRBV9 with TRBJ2-7; D uncertain. CDR1 and CDR2 from the germline V gene are SGDLS and YYNGEE. The CDR3 extends over 15 amino acids. The V and J ends lost 0 bases and 1 base respectively, with 11 bases between them. CDR3 amino acids: CASSVDVGISYEQYF. In nucleotides, the CDR3 is TGTGCCAGCAGCGTAGATGTGGGGATTTCCTACGAGCAGTACTTC.

This chain connects TRBV18 to TRBJ2-2; no clear D gene. The germline gives CDR1 KGHSH, CDR2 LQKENI. CDR3 length: 16 amino acids. V lost 2 bases and J lost 2, with 12 bases in between. The CDR3 DNA reads as TGTGCCAGCTCACCAAGTTCCCCTGGTAACACCGGGGAGCTGTTTTTT. It translates to CASSPSSPGNTGELFF.

This clone was counted a few times. The CDR3 DNA is TGTGCCAGCAGCCAAGGGACGAACACAGATACGCAGTATTTT. This gives the protein CASSQGTNTDTQYF. This chain links TRBV14 with TRBJ2-3; D is uncertain. Germline V lookup: CDR1 SGHDN, CDR2 FVKESK. V lost 1 base and J lost 2, with 7 bases in between. The CDR3 sequence is 14 residues long.

CDR3 amino acids: CASSLIAGPYEQYF. CDR3 bases: TGTGCCAGCAGTTTAATAGCGGGACCCTACGAGCAGTACTTC. This chain uses TRBV28 with TRBJ2-7, with TRBD2 identical over 8 bases. CDR1 and CDR2 (germline): MDHEN, SYDVKM. V was clipped by 2 bases and J by 2 bases; unmatched bases: 2. The CDR3 totals 14 residues.

The rearrangement links TRBV5-4 to TRBJ1-2; 7 nucleotides match TRBD1. Germline V gene sequence: CDR1 SGHNT, CDR2 YYREEE (reference sequence). This CDR3 is built from 14 residues. V gave up 0 bases and J gave up 7 bases; unmatched junction bases: 6. The CDR3 spells CASSLGQGVRGYTF. The CDR3, as DNA: TGTGCCAGCAGCTTGGGACAGGGAGTGCGTGGCTACACCTTC.

This clone has just a few counts. The chain couples TRBV5-1 to TRBJ2-5; D possibly corresponds to TRBD2 (6 bases). The CDR3 has 15 residues. Trimming pared 9 bases from V and 7 bases from J, leaving 25 bases between. Germline V gene data show CDR1 as SGHRS and CDR2 as YFSETQ. The CDR3 region is CATSTGSGGPATQYF. In DNA, the CDR3 is TGCGCCACCTCAACGGGGTCAGGAGGGCCGGCGACCCAGTACTTC.

This clone has ten or more counts. In the same sample, other DNA sequences code for this CDR3. The chain is built from TRBV2 and TRBJ2-1; D gene uncertain. V was clipped by 6 bases and J by 0 bases, with 0 bases between them. Germline V gene data show CDR1 as SNHLY and CDR2 as FYNNEI. The CDR3 is 11 amino acids. The CDR3 region is CASSSYNEQFF. In nucleotides, the CDR3 is TGTGCCAGCAGCTCCTACAATGAGCAGTTCTTC.